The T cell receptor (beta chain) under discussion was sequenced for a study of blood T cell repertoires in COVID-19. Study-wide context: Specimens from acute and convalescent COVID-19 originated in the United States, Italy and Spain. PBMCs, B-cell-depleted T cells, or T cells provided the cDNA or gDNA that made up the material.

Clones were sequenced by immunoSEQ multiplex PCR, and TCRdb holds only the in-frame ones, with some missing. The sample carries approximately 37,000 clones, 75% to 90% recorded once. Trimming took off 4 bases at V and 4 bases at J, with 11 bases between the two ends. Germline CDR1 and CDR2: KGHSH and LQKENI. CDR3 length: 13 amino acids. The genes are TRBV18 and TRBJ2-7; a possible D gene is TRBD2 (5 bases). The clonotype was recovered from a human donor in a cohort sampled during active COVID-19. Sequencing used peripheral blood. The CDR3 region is CASSHGVWYEQYF. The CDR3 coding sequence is TGTGCCAGCTCACACGGGGTCTGGTACGAGCAGTACTTC. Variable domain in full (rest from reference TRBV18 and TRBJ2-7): NAGVMQNPRHLVRRRGQEARLRCSPMKGHSHVYWYRQLPEEGLKFMVYLQKENIIDESGMPKERFSAEFPKEGPSILRIQQVVRGDSAAYFCASSHGVWYEQYFGPGTRLTVT.